The clone carrying this TCR beta chain showed up just once. What it binds is not known. Profiling relied on immunoSEQ multiplex PCR, and the TCRdb table lists in-frame clones only, not all of them. Here the sample spans some 140,000 clones, about 85% being singletons. The data belong to a study of cytotoxic CD8 clonotypes in ibrutinib-treated CLL. Notes on the study in general: Rare overall, public clonotypes shrank or held steady under therapy. Clonality increased at ibrutinib response and stayed stable in sustained remission. At progression, however, it fell back toward baseline. There were differences in sampling times between sustained-remission and progressing patients.

The CDR3 sequence is 15 residues long. V dropped 4 bases and J dropped 4; count of bases not matched to a gene: 6. Germline values: CDR1 GTSNPN, CDR2 SVGIG (reference sequence). Sequencing was performed on PBMCs, taken after 24 months of ibrutinib treatment. The origin of this receptor is a human donor with chronic lymphocytic leukemia. This chain links TRBV30 with TRBJ2-6; 8 positions agree with TRBD1. In DNA form, the CDR3 reads TGTGCCTGGATCGAGACAGGGGCCGGGGCCAACGTCCTGACTTTC. As protein: CAWIETGAGANVLTF. Looking up the rest from reference TRBV30 and TRBJ2-6 gives the full variable domain: SQTIHQWPATLVQPVGSPLSLECTVEGTSNPNLYWYRQAAGRGLQLLFYSVGIGQISSEVPQNLSASRPQDRQFILSSKKLLLSDSGFYLCAWIETGAGANVLTFGAGSRLTVL.